Listed below are T cell receptor beta chains from one sample, sequenced in a study of blood T cell repertoires in COVID-19. The data were produced by immunoSEQ multiplex PCR, yet TCRdb's version contains in-frame clones alone and is incomplete. Found here are about 180,000 clones, roughly 85% of them singletons; the top ten hold 15% to 20%. The sequenced sample consisted of PBMCs or T cells enriched from blood (not recorded which). Receptors originate from a man in his sixties who had recovered from COVID-19. Each CDR3 is given with its conserved first and last residue. Each record gives: J gene, CDR3 length, V gene, D gene, clone size, CDR3 DNA, CDR3 protein. The D gene is left open where the match is weak. Where a row states a size, it is once, few, many or the class of an expanded clone; other rows omit it.

TRBJ2-7 | 14 | TRBV2 | TRBD1 | - | TGTGCCAGCAGACCGGGACAGGGGGATTGGGAGCAGTACTTC | CASRPGQGDWEQYF
TRBJ1-2 | 16 | TRBV18 | - | - | TGTGCCAGCTCACCCCTGACTAGGGGACCCTTCTATGGCTACACCTTC | CASSPLTRGPFYGYTF
TRBJ1-4 | 14 | TRBV4-2 | TRBD1 | - | TGTGCCAGCAGCCGCGACAGGGGTAATGAAAAACTGTTTTTT | CASSRDRGNEKLFF
TRBJ1-1 | 16 | TRBV9 | TRBD1 | - | TGTGCCAGCAGCTTCGGACAGGGGGCCGGGAACACTGAAGCTTTCTTT | CASSFGQGAGNTEAFF
TRBJ2-1 | 15 | TRBV18 | TRBD2 | - | TGTGCCAGCTCACCAAACCTAGCGGGAGTGAATGAGCAGTTCTTC | CASSPNLAGVNEQFF
TRBJ1-5 | 16 | TRBV10-1 | TRBD1 | - | TGCGCCAGCAGTCTGACGGGACAGGAGCTAAATCAGCCCCAGCATTTT | CASSLTGQELNQPQHF
TRBJ2-7 | 14 | TRBV10-3 | TRBD1 | few | TGTGCCATCACCTCACAGGGGGGTGGATACGAGCAGTACTTC | CAITSQGGGYEQYF
TRBJ1-5 | 16 | TRBV4-1 | - | - | TGCGCCAGCAACCCCCAGGCCCCGGTGGAAGATCAGCCCCAGCATTTT | CASNPQAPVEDQPQHF
TRBJ1-4 | 17 | TRBV4-1 | - | - | TGCGCCAGCAGCCAAGTACCAATCCGGCGGAGCGGAAAAAAACTGTTTTTT | CASSQVPIRRSGKKLFF
TRBJ1-5 | 15 | TRBV6-2/TRBV6-3 | TRBD1 | - | TGTGCCAGCAGTTACGACAGGGGGCCTAATCAGCCCCAGCATTTT | CASSYDRGPNQPQHF
TRBJ2-1 | 11 | TRBV5-6 | - | - | TGTGCCAGCAGCTTGGCTAATGAGCAGTTCTTC | CASSLANEQFF
TRBJ2-2 | 14 | TRBV3-1/TRBV3-2 | - | - | TGTGCCAGCAGCCACCGGTGGGGGGTCGGGGAGCTGTTTTTT | CASSHRWGVGELFF
TRBJ2-3 | 14 | TRBV30 | - | - | TGTGCCTGGAGTCCGGACAGATACACAGATACGCAGTATTTT | CAWSPDRYTDTQYF
TRBJ1-1 | 13 | TRBV28 | - | - | TGTGCCAGCAACATCAACGCAAACACTGAAGCTTTCTTT | CASNINANTEAFF
TRBJ2-1 | 16 | TRBV14 | TRBD2 | once | TGTGCCAGCAGCTCGGGACCGCCGGGGGGATACAATGAGCAGTTCTTC | CASSSGPPGGYNEQFF
TRBJ1-2 | 14 | TRBV28 | - | once | TGTGCCAGCAGTTCACAAATCCTAGGCTATGGCTACACCTTC | CASSSQILGYGYTF
TRBJ2-7 | 16 | TRBV7-9 | TRBD2 | - | TGTGCCAGCAGCCCCCAAGCGGGAGGGCCCTTAGGCGAGCAGTACTTC | CASSPQAGGPLGEQYF
TRBJ2-1 | 11 | TRBV19 | TRBD2 | - | TGTGCCAGTCTAGCGGGAGAAGAGCAGTTCTTC | CASLAGEEQFF
TRBJ2-7 | 13 | TRBV18 | - | - | TGTGCCAGCTCACCAGGGGCCACCTACGAGCAGTACTTC | CASSPGATYEQYF
TRBJ2-7 | 12 | TRBV28 | TRBD1 | - | TGTGCCACCAGACTCACAGGGGCCGAGCAGTACTTC | CATRLTGAEQYF
TRBJ1-3 | 14 | TRBV5-1 | TRBD1 | - | TGCGCCAGCAGCTTGGCGGACAGGGAAAACACCATATATTTT | CASSLADRENTIYF
TRBJ2-1 | 15 | TRBV9 | - | - | TGTGCCAGCAGCGTAGAAATAGATTCGGTGAATGAGCAGTTCTTC | CASSVEIDSVNEQFF
TRBJ2-7 | 15 | TRBV14 | - | - | TGTGCCAGCAGCCAAGATCGGGAACCAATCTACGAGCAGTACTTC | CASSQDREPIYEQYF
TRBJ2-1 | 17 | TRBV7-3 | TRBD2 | - | TGTGCCAGCAGCCCCCCGGGGGCTAGCGGGATGAGCAATGAGCAGTTCTTC | CASSPPGASGMSNEQFF
TRBJ2-1 | 14 | TRBV21-1 | - | - | TGTGCCACCCTACTAGCGGGAGAAAACAATGAGCAGTTCTTC | CATLLAGENNEQFF
TRBJ2-7 | 16 | TRBV5-6 | TRBD2 | - | TGTGCCAGCAGCCCCTGGACTAGCGGGATAACCTACGAGCAGTACTTC | CASSPWTSGITYEQYF
TRBJ2-1 | 15 | TRBV11-2 | TRBD2 | once | TGTGCCAGCAGCCGAAGCGGGGGTACCTACAATGAGCAGTTCTTC | CASSRSGGTYNEQFF
TRBJ1-1 | 13 | TRBV28 | - | few | TGTGCCAGCATCTTGGAGGGGTTCACTGAAGCTTTCTTT | CASILEGFTEAFF
TRBJ2-1 | 17 | TRBV30 | TRBD2 | few | TGTGCCTGGTGCGAGGGACTAGCGGGGTCACGCGGGAGCGAGCAGTTCTTC | CAWCEGLAGSRGSEQFF
TRBJ1-2 | 15 | TRBV7-8 | - | - | TGTGCCAGCAGCTTCGAGGCAGCAGCTAACTATGGCTACACCTTC | CASSFEAAANYGYTF
TRBJ1-5 | 13 | TRBV7-9 | TRBD1 | few | TGTGCCAGCAGCCTGACAGGGGTTCAGCCCCAGCATTTT | CASSLTGVQPQHF
TRBJ1-1 | 13 | TRBV6-5 | - | - | TGTGCCAGCAGTTTTGGGCGGAACACTGAAGCTTTCTTT | CASSFGRNTEAFF
TRBJ1-4 | 15 | TRBV7-2 | - | - | TGTGCCAGCAGCTCCTCGGGTGGTGCTAATGAAAAACTGTTTTTT | CASSSSGGANEKLFF
TRBJ2-5 | 14 | TRBV7-2 | - | - | TGTGCCAGCAGCTCCCCCGGCAGGGGCGAGACCCAGTACTTC | CASSSPGRGETQYF
TRBJ2-5 | 15 | TRBV6-5 | - | - | TGTGCCAGCAGTACGGCTGGTCCAGGGGATGAGACCCAGTACTTC | CASSTAGPGDETQYF
TRBJ2-3 | 17 | TRBV10-3 | TRBD2 | - | TGTGCCATCAGTGGCCTGGGGCTAGCGGGAGAAACAGATACGCAGTATTTT | CAISGLGLAGETDTQYF
TRBJ1-4 | 15 | TRBV19 | TRBD1 | few | TGTGCCAGTAGTAAGACAGGGGAGGGACGCGAAAAACTGTTTTTT | CASSKTGEGREKLFF
TRBJ2-2 | 14 | TRBV5-1 | TRBD1 | - | TGCGCCAGCAGCTGGACAGGGAACACCGGGGAGCTGTTTTTT | CASSWTGNTGELFF
TRBJ2-7 | 14 | TRBV30 | - | - | TGTGCCTGGAGTGTAAGACAGGCATACTACGAGCAGTACTTC | CAWSVRQAYYEQYF
TRBJ2-1 | 15 | TRBV29-1 | TRBD2 | - | TGCAGCTTCGGGGGGGCGGGTAAGCACTACAATGAGCAGTTCTTC | CSFGGAGKHYNEQFF
TRBJ2-3 | 18 | TRBV5-5 | TRBD2 | - | TGTGCCAGCAGCTCGACCCCCCTAGCGGGGACTAACACAGATACGCAGTATTTT | CASSSTPLAGTNTDTQYF
TRBJ1-2 | 12 | TRBV11-2 | - | - | TGTGCCAGCAGCTTAGGGGGCTACGGCTACACCTTC | CASSLGGYGYTF
TRBJ1-4 | 16 | TRBV24-1 | - | - | TGTGCCACCAGTGGCCCTGCGACCATGGGACAAGAAAAACTGTTTTTT | CATSGPATMGQEKLFF
TRBJ1-4 | 15 | TRBV5-1 | - | once | TGCGCCAGCGGCACCGAGGGTATGGCTAATGAAAAACTGTTTTTT | CASGTEGMANEKLFF
TRBJ1-1 | 13 | TRBV19 | - | - | TGTGCCAGTAGTCCACGGGTAGACACTGAAGCTTTCTTT | CASSPRVDTEAFF
TRBJ2-1 | 16 | TRBV7-6 | TRBD2 | - | TGTGCCAGCAGGTTAACCGGGACTAGCGGGATCGGCGAGCAGTTCTTC | CASRLTGTSGIGEQFF
TRBJ2-3 | 16 | TRBV3-1/TRBV3-2 | TRBD1 | - | TGTGCCAGCAGCCAATCCAGGGGGCCCTTCACAGATACGCAGTATTTT | CASSQSRGPFTDTQYF
TRBJ2-7 | 16 | TRBV27 | - | many | TGTGCCAGCAGTTCAAGTGGGGGCCCCGACTCCTACGAGCAGTACTTC | CASSSSGGPDSYEQYF
TRBJ2-3 | 14 | TRBV19 | TRBD2 | - | TGTGCCAGTACCCCGGGACTAGCATCCGATACGCAGTATTTT | CASTPGLASDTQYF
TRBJ2-1 | 17 | TRBV7-3 | TRBD2 | - | TGTGCCAGCAGCCCTAACCCCGGGACTAGCGGGAGGGTTGAGCAGTTCTTC | CASSPNPGTSGRVEQFF
TRBJ1-6 | 19 | TRBV24-1 | TRBD1 | - | TGTGCCACCAGTGAGTCCGGGACAGAATTTATGTCCTATAATTCACCCCTCCACTTT | CATSESGTEFMSYNSPLHF
TRBJ1-5 | 15 | TRBV19 | - | - | TGTGCCAGTAGCCTAGGAAGGTCGAGCAATCAGCCCCAGCATTTT | CASSLGRSSNQPQHF
TRBJ1-5 | 14 | TRBV2 | - | - | TGTGCCAGCAGTGACCCAAGGACAGAGCAGCCCCAGCATTTT | CASSDPRTEQPQHF
TRBJ2-1 | 15 | TRBV28 | TRBD2 | - | TGTGCCAGCATTGTACTAGCGGGAGCCTACAATGAGCAGTTCTTC | CASIVLAGAYNEQFF
TRBJ1-6 | 13 | TRBV5-6 | TRBD1 | - | TGTGCCAGCAGCCCGGACAGGGTGGGGCCCCTCCACTTT | CASSPDRVGPLHF
TRBJ2-2 | 14 | TRBV2 | TRBD2 | - | TGTGCCAGCAGTCCCCGACTAGCGGACGGGGAGCTGTTTTTT | CASSPRLADGELFF